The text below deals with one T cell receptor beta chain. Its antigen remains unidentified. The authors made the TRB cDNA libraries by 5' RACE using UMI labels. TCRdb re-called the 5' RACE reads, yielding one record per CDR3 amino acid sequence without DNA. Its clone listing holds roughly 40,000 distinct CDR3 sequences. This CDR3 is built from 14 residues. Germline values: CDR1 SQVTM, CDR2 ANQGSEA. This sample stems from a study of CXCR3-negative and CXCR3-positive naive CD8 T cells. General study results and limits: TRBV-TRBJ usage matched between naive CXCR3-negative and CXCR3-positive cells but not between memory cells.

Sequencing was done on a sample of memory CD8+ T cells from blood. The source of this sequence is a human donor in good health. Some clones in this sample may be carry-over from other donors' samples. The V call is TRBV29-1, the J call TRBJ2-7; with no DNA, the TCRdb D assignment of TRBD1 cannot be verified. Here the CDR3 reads CSVSQGGLTYEQYF.